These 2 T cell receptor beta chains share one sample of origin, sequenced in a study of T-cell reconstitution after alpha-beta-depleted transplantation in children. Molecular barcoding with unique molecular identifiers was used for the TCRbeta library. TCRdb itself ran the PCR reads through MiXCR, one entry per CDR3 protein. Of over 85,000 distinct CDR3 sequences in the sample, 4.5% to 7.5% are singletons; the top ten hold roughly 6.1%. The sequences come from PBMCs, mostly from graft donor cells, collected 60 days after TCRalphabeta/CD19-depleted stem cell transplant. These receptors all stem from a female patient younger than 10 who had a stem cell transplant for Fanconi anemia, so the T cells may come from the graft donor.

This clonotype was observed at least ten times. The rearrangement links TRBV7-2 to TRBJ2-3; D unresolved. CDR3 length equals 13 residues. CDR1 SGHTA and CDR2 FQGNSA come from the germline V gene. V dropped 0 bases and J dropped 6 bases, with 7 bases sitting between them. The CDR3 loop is CASSLAPGDTQYF. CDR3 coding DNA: TGTGCCAGCAGCTTAGCCCCCGGGGATACGCAGTATTTT.

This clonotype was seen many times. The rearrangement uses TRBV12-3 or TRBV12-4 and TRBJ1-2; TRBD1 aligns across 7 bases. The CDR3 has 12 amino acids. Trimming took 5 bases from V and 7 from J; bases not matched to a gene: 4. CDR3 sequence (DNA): TGTGCCAGCAGTACTTGGGACAGTGGCTACACCTTC. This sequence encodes CASSTWDSGYTF.